These 8 T cell receptor beta chains originate from one sample sequenced in a study of Ad26.COV2.S vaccination and SARS-CoV-2 variants. The protocol was immunoSEQ multiplex PCR, while the TCRdb copy is restricted to in-frame clones and leaves out a portion. Of over 85,000 clones in the sample, 82% were seen once. Specimen: peripheral blood, collected after recovery from COVID-19. These receptors all stem from a human donor who had recovered from COVID-19.

This clone was picked up many times. The rearrangement links TRBV28 to TRBJ2-7; D gene ambiguous. CDR3 length: 11 amino acids. With 6 bases removed from V and 3 bases from J, the gap between germline ends came to 6 bases. CDR1 is MDHEN and CDR2 is SYDVKM in the germline V gene. The DNA of the CDR3 is TGTGCCAGCAGCGGGCACTACGAGCAGTACTTC. It is translated as CASSGHYEQYF.

This chain links TRBV20-1 with TRBJ1-2; no reliable D call. The ends were cut back, 3 bases at V and 7 bases at J, with 6 bases in the middle. Germline CDR1 is DFQATT and CDR2 is SNEGSKA (reference sequence). CDR3 length: 10 amino acids. The CDR3 region has the DNA TGCAGTGCTAGTTTTGGTGGCTACACCTTC. It translates to CSASFGGYTF.

V is TRBV5-5 and J is TRBJ2-5; 7 bases agree with TRBD2. This CDR3 has 15 residues. In germline, CDR1 is SGHKS, CDR2 YYEKEE (reference sequence). V was clipped by 4 bases and J by 6 bases; unmatched bases: 12. The CDR3 nucleotides are TGTGCCAGCAGCGCTACGTACGGCGGGGGAAAGACCCAGTACTTC. Amino acids: CASSATYGGGKTQYF.

The V call is TRBV15, the J call TRBJ2-7, with D perhaps TRBD1 (6 bases). The V end was cut by 3 bases, the J end by 2 bases, with 14 bases between. This CDR3 has 15 residues. Per germline, CDR1 LNHNV and CDR2 YYDKDF (reference sequence). CDR3 nucleotide sequence: TGTGCCACCAGCAGCTTCCCCCGGGACACCTACGAGCAGTACTTC. It translates to CATSSFPRDTYEQYF.

The rearrangement joins TRBV7-2 to TRBJ1-5; 8 bases line up with TRBD1. The CDR3 is made up of 15 amino acids. Trimming cost V 5 bases and J 6 bases; bases outside gene matches: 9. Germline CDR1 SGHTA, CDR2 FQGNSA. The chain's CDR3 is CASSPQGAATQPQHF. DNA of the CDR3: TGTGCCAGCAGCCCCCAGGGGGCAGCAACTCAGCCCCAGCATTTT.

The chain couples TRBV27 to TRBJ1-4; TRBD1 is a possible D gene (5 bases). The CDR3 runs to 15 residues. The V and J ends lost 2 bases and 7 bases respectively, with 14 bases between them. Germline V CDR1 and CDR2: MNHEY, SMNVEV (reference sequence). CDR3 DNA sequence: TGTGCCAGCAGTTTAATTCCGGGCAGGGTTGAAAAACTGTTTTTT. Translation: CASSLIPGRVEKLFF.

The chain carries TRBV7-8 and TRBJ2-7; D unresolved. Germline CDR1 reads SGHVS; CDR2 reads FQNEAQ. This CDR3 spans 16 amino acids. V gave up 1 base and J gave up 0 bases, with 13 bases separating them. The CDR3 sequence: CASSLVGSPVSYEQYF. CDR3 in DNA: TGTGCCAGCAGCTTAGTGGGATCGCCCGTCTCCTACGAGCAGTACTTC.

CDR3 loop: CASSSSQDGPQHF. Here the CDR3 DNA reads TGTGCCAGCAGTTCGTCCCAAGATGGGCCCCAGCATTTT. V usage is TRBV7-3 and J usage is TRBJ1-5, with unresolved D. This CDR3 spans 13 amino acids. Germline V lookup: CDR1 SGHTA, CDR2 FQGTGA. Trimming took 6 bases from V and 9 from J, leaving 15 bases between them.